This entry concerns a single T cell receptor beta chain. Its specificity is not known. This entry belongs to a study of cytomegalovirus exposure and HLA in healthy donors. Study background: The 100 to 150 validation repertoires used the same platform as the 650 to 800 first-cohort repertoires, a later analysis reported. Findings and limits, study-wide: First-cohort TCR clusters tended to co-occur in the approximately 120 validation repertoires, a later analysis found. Reportedly, diagnosis of cytomegalovirus status by the classifier showed high specificity and sensitivity.

Method: immunoSEQ multiplex PCR; TCRdb's copy keeps in-frame clones and lacks some. The repertoire holds roughly 80,000 clones, with approximately 94% as singletons. CDR3 length: 13 residues. Per germline, CDR1 SGDLS and CDR2 YYNGEE. V lost 0 bases and J 8 bases, leaving 11 bases between the germline ends. The source material was PBMCs. This clonotype originated in a woman between 18 and 29 years old in good health and CMV-seropositive. The V and J genes are TRBV9 and TRBJ1-2; D is perhaps TRBD1 (5 bases). The CDR3 DNA follows: TGTGCCAGCAGCGTAGCACAGGCGGACGGCTACACCTTC. Its translation: CASSVAQADGYTF.